The clone carrying this TCR beta chain has only a few counts. V gave up 5 bases and J gave up 4 bases, with 13 bases separating them. Germline CDR1 is MNHEY and CDR2 is SMNVEV (reference sequence). CDR3 size: 14 residues. TCRdb re-called clones from the PCR reads using MiXCR. The profile shows approximately 41,000 clones, roughly 27% of them singletons. These data belong to a study of metastatic and nonmetastatic thyroid tumors. Thyroid surgery was performed in patients who had received no treatment beforehand. This receptor was identified in a male donor with papillary thyroid cancer or a benign thyroid nodule (not recorded which). Some clones in this sample may be carry-over from other donors' samples. The sample was blood. This chain joins TRBV27 and TRBJ2-3, with a weak D call TRBD1 (6 bases). The CDR3 nucleotides read TGTGCCAGCAGTCCGAACAGGGTCGCAGATACGCAGTATTTT. Translation: CASSPNRVADTQYF.